This T cell receptor beta chain is drawn from a study of blood T cell repertoires in COVID-19. Original handling: Estimation of nucleated cell counts was performed using reference gene primer amplification. TCRdb keeps only in-frame clones here, not all; method: immunoSEQ multiplex PCR. V and J calls and clone size come straight from that table; D and trimming were deduced from the DNA. The sample has around 100,000 clones, roughly 71% seen once; the top ten hold 5% to 6.5%. The CDR3 consists of 11 residues. The germline V gene encodes CDR1 MNHEY and CDR2 SVGAGI. V shed 5 bases and J shed 1 base, with 2 bases lying between them.

The gene calls are TRBV6-5 and TRBJ1-1; the D is unclear. The sample was peripheral blood. The clonotype comes from a man of 80 years or more with acute or convalescent COVID-19. The CDR3, as DNA: TGTGCCAGCAGTCGGAACACTGAAGCTTTCTTT. Translated: CASSRNTEAFF.